Sequencing of this T cell receptor beta chain was carried out in a study of tumor-infiltrating lymphocytes in primary liver carcinoma. The source material, roughly 18-30 mg of unsorted bulk tissue, was used to co-extract RNA and DNA. This clonotype came up once. This CDR3 is built from 14 residues. The germline V and J ends were trimmed by 5 bases and 8 bases, with 15 bases remaining between them. A constant-region primer served to make TCR beta cDNA from around 540 ng total RNA. ARM-PCR was slightly modified, and three nested multiplex PCR rounds with it gave rise to the TCR beta libraries. Rounds one and two of PCR, each of roughly 10 cycles, were primed with TRBV1-TRBV30 forward primers and a C-beta reverse primer. Via MiXCR, TCRdb re-called the multiplex PCR reads, giving one row per CDR3 protein. The data contain about 48,000 distinct CDR3 sequences, 70% to 75% of them singletons.

The chain employs TRBV12-3 or TRBV12-4 and TRBJ2-2; D gene unclear. The sequence derives from a man in his forties with primary liver carcinoma and hepatitis B virus infection. Input material: liver tumor tissue from sampling region 3. Subset in this sample: tumor region T3, left-lateral pole. The CDR3 loop is CASSPRHPPGELFF. CDR3 DNA sequence: TGTGCCAGCAGTCCCCGACACCCTCCTGGGGAGCTGTTTTTT.